A single sample is the source of the 26 T cell receptor beta chains below, sequenced in a study of radiotherapy plus CTLA-4 blockade in lung cancer. The protocol was immunoSEQ multiplex PCR, while the TCRdb copy is restricted to in-frame clones and leaves out a portion. The table includes about 43,000 clones, about 67% detected once. The sample was peripheral blood, taken from a patient treated with radiotherapy plus ipilimumab. The receptor source for this set is a human donor with non-small cell lung cancer who had a partial response to radiotherapy plus ipilimumab.

The rearrangement joins TRBV4-1 to TRBJ1-3; possible D gene TRBD1, 6 bases. CDR1 MGHRA and CDR2 YSYEKL come from the germline V gene. The germline V and J ends were trimmed by 4 bases and 0 bases, with 10 bases remaining between them. The CDR3 runs to 15 residues. Here the CDR3 reads CASSPGGFSGNTIYF. The CDR3 coding sequence is TGCGCCAGCAGCCCGGGGGGCTTCTCTGGAAACACCATATATTTT.

This sequence joins TRBV9 and TRBJ2-3; TRBD1 is a possible D gene (5 bases). From germline, CDR1 is SGDLS and CDR2 YYNGEE. This CDR3 spans 14 amino acids. Deletions cut 3 bases from V and 0 bases from J, with 8 bases between. As DNA, the CDR3 is TGTGCCAGCAGCGGCAGGGCTAGCACAGATACGCAGTATTTT. It translates to CASSGRASTDTQYF. Using reference TRBV9 and TRBJ2-3 for the parts outside the CDR3, the full variable domain is DSGVTQTPKHLITATGQRVTLRCSPRSGDLSVYWYQQSLDQGLQFLIQYYNGEERAKGNILERFSAQQFPDLHSELNLSSLELGDSALYFCASSGRASTDTQYFGPGTRLTVL.

This sequence joins TRBV4-2 and TRBJ2-7, with 12 nucleotides matching TRBD2. The CDR3 has 15 amino acids. CDR1 and CDR2 from the germline V gene are LGHNA and YNFKEQ. The V segment lost 5 bases and the J segment 7 bases; nucleotides outside the gene matches: 9. CDR3 sequence reads: CASSLALAGGEEQYF. Written as DNA, the CDR3 is TGTGCCAGCAGCTTGGCGCTAGCGGGAGGGGAGGAGCAGTACTTC.

V usage is TRBV5-1 and J usage is TRBJ2-5; possibly TRBD2 for D (7 bases). TRBJ2-7 matches the DNA end more closely, so the J call is doubtful. The germline V gene has CDR1 SGHRS and CDR2 YFSETQ. This CDR3 region has 17 residues. CDR3 in DNA: TGCGCCAGCAGCTTGTTAGCTGGCGGGGGCAAAACCTACGAGCAGTACTTC. It translates to CASSLLAGGGKTYEQYF.

V is TRBV19 and J is TRBJ1-3, with no clear D. Germline CDR1 reads LNHDA; CDR2 reads SQIVND (reference sequence). Deletions cut 6 bases from V and 0 bases from J, with 12 bases between. The CDR3 consists of 15 residues. CDR3 coding DNA: TGTGCCAGTAGCCCCCCTGGACTCTCTGGAAACACCATATATTTT. Protein: CASSPPGLSGNTIYF.

The chain recombines TRBV10-1 with TRBJ2-3, with TRBD2 matching 11 bases. This CDR3 spans 17 amino acids. The J segment lost 0 bases and the V segment lost 9 bases, leaving 11 bases of the junction unmatched. Germline V CDR1 and CDR2: WNHNN, SYGVQD (reference sequence). CDR3 sequence (DNA): TGCGCCAGTTCCGGGACTAGCGGACCCGGTAGCACAGATACGCAGTATTTT. Protein: CASSGTSGPGSTDTQYF.

The CDR3 protein is CSVRTGDQPQHF. Written as DNA, the CDR3 is TGCAGCGTTCGGACAGGGGATCAGCCCCAGCATTTT. The V call is TRBV29-1, the J call TRBJ1-5; 9 bases are a match to TRBD1. The CDR3 contains 12 residues. From germline, CDR1 is SQVTM and CDR2 ANQGSEA. Trimming took 5 bases from V and 5 from J; bases not matched to a gene: 1.

V usage is TRBV6-1 and J usage is TRBJ2-3; 7 bases align to TRBD2. CDR3 size: 16 residues. Germline trimming cut 1 base from V and 1 base from J; bases unmatched to any gene: 5. Per the germline V gene, CDR1 is MNHNS and CDR2 is SASEGT. CDR3 DNA sequence: TGTGCCAGCAGTGAAGGGGTGAGCGGGGGCACAGATACGCAGTATTTT. This translates into CASSEGVSGGTDTQYF.

The rearrangement joins TRBV6-1 to TRBJ2-3; 16 nucleotides line up with TRBD2. This CDR3 spans 14 amino acids. Germline V gene data show CDR1 as MNHNS and CDR2 as SASEGT. The ends lost 7 bases at V and 6 bases at J; junction bases unmatched: 1. CDR3 amino acids: CASTGLAGGDTQYF. The CDR3 DNA follows: TGTGCCAGCACGGGACTAGCGGGAGGGGATACGCAGTATTTT.

The chain has TRBV2 and TRBJ2-3, with 8 bases identical to TRBD1. V lost 5 bases to trimming and J lost 1 base; unmatched junction nucleotides: 5. Germline CDR1 SNHLY, CDR2 FYNNEI. CDR3 size: 15 residues. CDR3 DNA: TGTGCCAGCAGTATGACAGGGGTTGGCACAGATACGCAGTATTTT. Its translation is CASSMTGVGTDTQYF.

This clone was recorded a few times. The gene calls are TRBV6-6 and TRBJ2-7, with TRBD2 matching 13 bases. The germline V gene encodes CDR1 MNHNY and CDR2 SVGAGI (reference sequence). The V gene end was trimmed by 6 bases and the J gene end by 5 bases; junction bases not matched to a gene: 7. The CDR3 runs to 15 residues. The CDR3 DNA sequence: TGTGCCAGCAGCAGACTAGCGGGGGGATCGCACGAGCAGTACTTC. Protein product: CASSRLAGGSHEQYF.

The rearrangement uses TRBV2 and TRBJ1-2; D may be TRBD1 (5 bases). V was pared by 6 bases and J by 3 bases, with 17 bases between. CDR1 and CDR2 (germline): SNHLY, FYNNEI. This CDR3 region has 15 residues. CDR3 sequence reads: CASRPRRGSDYGYTF. The DNA for the CDR3 is TGTGCCAGCAGGCCCCGTCGGGGGTCCGACTATGGCTACACCTTC.

The J gene is TRBJ2-7, the V gene TRBV12-5; possibly TRBD1 for D (6 bases). The CDR3 runs 12 residues. Deletions cut 6 bases from V and 2 bases from J, with 8 bases between. Looked up from germline, CDR1 is LGHNT and CDR2 is FRNRAP. CDR3 nucleotide sequence: TGTGCTAGTGGCGGACAGACCTACGAGCAGTACTTC. Its translation: CASGGQTYEQYF.

The V call is TRBV5-1, the J call TRBJ2-2; D perhaps matches TRBD1 (5 bases). The CDR3 loop spans 14 amino acids. Deletions cut 3 bases from V and 7 bases from J, with 13 bases between. CDR1 and CDR2 (germline): SGHRS, YFSETQ. The CDR3 is CASSSSGLIGELFF. The CDR3 DNA sequence: TGCGCCAGCAGCTCTTCAGGGTTAATCGGGGAGCTGTTTTTT. The full variable domain, with the rest looked up from reference TRBV5-1 and TRBJ2-2, is KAGVTQTPRYLIKTRGQQVTLSCSPISGHRSVSWYQQTPGQGLQFLFEYFSETQRNKGNFPGRFSGRQFSNSRSEMNVSTLELGDSALYLCASSSSGLIGELFFGEGSRLTVL.

This sequence joins TRBV19 and TRBJ2-2; 10 bases align to TRBD1. The length of the CDR3 is 15 residues. The trim removed 5 bases at V and 5 bases at J, leaving 5 bases unmatched. Germline CDR1 is LNHDA and CDR2 is SQIVND (reference sequence). The CDR3 is CASSAPGQGTGELFF. CDR3 nucleotide sequence: TGTGCCAGTAGTGCCCCGGGACAGGGGACCGGGGAGCTGTTTTTT.

This clone is large in the sample. The chain recombines TRBV7-2 with TRBJ2-7; a weak D match, TRBD1 (6 bases). The V gene's germline CDR1 is SGHTA and CDR2 FQGNSA. The V and J ends lost 3 bases and 2 bases respectively, with 17 bases between them. The CDR3 has 16 residues. The CDR3 DNA reads as TGTGCCAGCAGCTTTTCATTGGGGGCAAAGACCTACGAGCAGTACTTC. Its protein is CASSFSLGAKTYEQYF.

The chain combines TRBV15 with TRBJ2-1; 12 bases agree with TRBD2. Per the germline V gene, CDR1 is LNHNV and CDR2 is YYDKDF (reference sequence). Unmatched junction bases numbered 9, after V lost 2 bases and J lost 4 bases. The CDR3 runs to 18 residues. CDR3 coding DNA: TGTGCCACCAGCAGATCCGGACTAGCGGGATTGGGATACAATGAGCAGTTCTTC. It translates to CATSRSGLAGLGYNEQFF.

As concerns this clone: Additional DNA sequences in this sample encode the identical CDR3. The rearrangement uses TRBV2 and TRBJ1-1; 7 bases map to TRBD1. V shed 4 bases, J shed 0 bases, and the junction held 2 bases outside the gene matches. This CDR3 has 14 residues. Looked up from germline, CDR1 is SNHLY and CDR2 is FYNNEI. Here the CDR3 DNA reads TGTGCCAGCAGTGGGGGACAGTTGAACACTGAAGCTTTCTTT. Amino acids: CASSGGQLNTEAFF.

This chain links TRBV27 with TRBJ1-1; 7 bases agree with TRBD1. Losses at the gene ends were 6 bases for V and 1 base for J; bases not matched to a gene: 5. The CDR3 runs 14 residues. Germline assignment: CDR1 MNHEY and CDR2 SMNVEV (reference sequence). The CDR3 DNA sequence: TGTGCCAGCAGCCCCGGGACAGCGAACACTGAAGCTTTCTTT. It is translated as CASSPGTANTEAFF.

A note on this clone: This likely traces to a read error, being one base from a far larger clone. This sample also contains other DNA sequences that code for the same CDR3. V gene TRBV25-1 combines with J gene TRBJ1-3; D remains ambiguous. Germline lookup yields CDR1 MGHDK and CDR2 SYGVNS. The CDR3 is made up of 11 amino acids. CDR3 nucleotide sequence: TGTGCCAGCGCAGCCGGGGATACCATCTATTTT. It encodes CASAAGDTIYF.

The genes are TRBV30 and TRBJ2-7, with 7 positions matching TRBD2. The CDR3 sequence is 14 residues long. The germline gives CDR1 GTSNPN, CDR2 SVGIG (reference sequence). The junction had 10 bases not matched to a gene; V was cut back by 6 bases and J by 2 bases. CDR3 region: CACKRDQSTYEQYF. CDR3 bases: TGTGCCTGCAAGCGGGACCAGTCTACCTACGAGCAGTACTTC.

This clone was observed a few times. The rearrangement uses TRBV4-1 and TRBJ2-1; 11 bases are a match to TRBD2. The CDR3 sequence is 15 residues long. CDR1 is MGHRA and CDR2 is YSYEKL in the germline V gene. After removal of 1 base from V and 4 bases from J, the junction contained 0 bases not matched to a gene. CDR3 sequence (DNA): TGCGCCAGCAGCCAAGGACTAGCGGGGTACAATGAGCAGTTCTTC. It encodes CASSQGLAGYNEQFF.

The chain recombines TRBV9 with TRBJ2-1; 10 positions agree with TRBD2. Trimming at V came to 0 bases and at J to 9 bases, leaving 9 bases not matched to a gene. The CDR3 runs to 16 residues. The germline CDR1 and CDR2 sequences are SGDLS and YYNGEE. Here the CDR3 DNA reads TGTGCCAGCAGCGTAGGGGCTAGCGGGAGCACCGGTGAGCAGTTCTTC. It specifies CASSVGASGSTGEQFF.

The gene calls are TRBV5-1 and TRBJ2-3; perhaps TRBD2 as D (5 bases). Germline lookup yields CDR1 SGHRS and CDR2 YFSETQ. V was cut by 4 bases and J by 0 bases, with 12 bases left in between. CDR3 length: 15 amino acids. CDR3 DNA sequence: TGCGCCAGCAGCCCACTAGGATCTAGCACAGATACGCAGTATTTT. Translated, it gives CASSPLGSSTDTQYF.

This chain uses TRBV15 with TRBJ2-1, with 8 bases that match TRBD1. This CDR3 has 13 residues. From germline, CDR1 is LNHNV and CDR2 YYDKDF (reference sequence). With 8 bases clipped from V and 5 bases from J, the junction kept 5 bases outside the gene matches. The CDR3 sequence is CATSPGQDNEQFF. The CDR3, as DNA: TGTGCCACCTCCCCGGGACAGGACAATGAGCAGTTCTTC. The full variable domain, completed using reference TRBV15 and TRBJ2-1, is DAMVIQNPRYQVTQFGKPVTLSCSQTLNHNVMYWYQQKSSQAPKLLFHYYDKDFNNEADTPDNFQSRRPNTSFCFLDIRSPGLGDTAMYLCATSPGQDNEQFFGPGTRLTVL.

This clone was seen a single time. The V call is TRBV30, the J call TRBJ1-2; no clear D. CDR3 length: 14 residues. CDR1 and CDR2 (germline): GTSNPN, SVGIG (reference sequence). Trimming removed 0 bases at V and 4 bases at J, with 12 bases between. The CDR3 nucleotides are TGTGCCTGGAGTGTAGAGGTCGATAGCTATGGCTACACCTTC. Translated, it gives CAWSVEVDSYGYTF.